One sample yielded the 8 T cell receptor beta chains listed below, sequenced in a study of tumor and adjacent non-tumor tissue in lung cancer. RNA was extracted from bulk tissue without any cell sorting. The normal lung tissue was taken more than 3 cm from the tumor edge. TCRbeta libraries were built with three rounds of nested PCR, modified from ARM-PCR. One entry per CDR3 protein results from TCRdb running MiXCR on the multiplex PCR reads. The sample includes 80,000 to 130,000 distinct CDR3 sequences, more than 55% of them seen just once. The sequenced material came from distant non-tumor lung tissue. The receptors shown here come from a man younger than 40 with non-small cell lung cancer.

The rearrangement links TRBV5-1 to TRBJ1-4; D is unresolved. With 0 bases removed from V and 0 bases from J, the gap between germline ends came to 6 bases. This CDR3 is built from 15 residues. Germline CDR1 is SGHRS and CDR2 is YFSETQ. The CDR3 spells CASSLGHATNEKLFF. CDR3 DNA: TGCGCCAGCAGCTTGGGACATGCAACTAATGAAAAACTGTTTTTT.

This clonotype turned up a few times. The CDR3 loop reads CASSWGAGGANVLTF. The DNA for the CDR3 is TGTGCCAGCAGCTGGGGGGCGGGCGGGGCCAACGTCCTGACTTTC. The chain employs TRBV12-3 or TRBV12-4 and TRBJ2-6; D tentatively reads TRBD1 or TRBD2 (6 bases each). Deletions cut 6 bases from V and 4 bases from J, with 13 bases between. The length of the CDR3 is 15 residues.

The gene calls are TRBV10-3 and TRBJ1-1, with D uncertain. This CDR3 has 12 amino acids. Trimming removed 7 bases at V and 5 bases at J, with 11 bases between. CDR1 and CDR2 from the germline V gene are ENHRY and SYGVKD. The CDR3 protein is CAIKIGSTEAFF. DNA of the CDR3: TGTGCCATCAAGATAGGGTCGACTGAAGCTTTCTTT.

To note about this clonotype: An end of the junction differs from the germline gene, which may be a read error. The V and J genes are TRBV11-2 and TRBJ2-1; D might be TRBD1 (5 bases). The CDR3 loop spans 16 amino acids. The germline V gene encodes CDR1 SGHAT and CDR2 FQNNGV. CDR3 sequence (DNA): TGTGCCAGCAGCTTAGGTTTGGCAGGGTCCTACGATGAGCAGTTCTTC. It codes for CASSLGLAGSYDEQFF.

This chain uses TRBV24-1 with TRBJ1-1; D uncertain. The germline CDR1 and CDR2 sequences are KGHDR and SFDVKD. V lost 3 bases and J 6 bases, leaving 13 bases between the germline ends. This CDR3 spans 14 amino acids. CDR3 nucleotides: TGTGCCACCAGTGATGGACTGGTAAGCTCTGAAGCTTTCTTT. Protein: CATSDGLVSSEAFF.

The V gene is TRBV6-5, the J gene TRBJ2-1; TRBD2 matches 8 bases. V lost 5 bases to trimming and J lost 10 bases; unmatched junction nucleotides: 7. There are 13 residues in the CDR3. In germline, CDR1 is MNHEY, CDR2 SVGAGI. CDR3 region: CASSVIGRGEQFF. The DNA for the CDR3 is TGTGCCAGCAGTGTCATCGGGAGGGGGGAGCAGTTCTTC.

The chain combines TRBV18 with TRBJ2-7, with D unresolved. The CDR3 has 14 amino acids. Per germline, CDR1 KGHSH and CDR2 LQKENI. The CDR3 loop reads CAGSPRAEFAEQYF. The CDR3 bases are TGTGCAGGCTCACCCCGGGCCGAGTTTGCCGAGCAGTACTTC. Combining the CDR3 with reference TRBV18 and TRBJ2-7 gives the whole variable domain NAGVMQNPRHLVRRRGQEARLRCSPMKGHSHVYWYRQLPEEGLKFMVYLQKENIIDESGMPKERFSAEFPKEGPSILRIQQVVRGDSAAYFCAGSPRAEFAEQYFGPGTRLTVT.

The chain links TRBV4-2 to TRBJ2-1; unclear D gene. This CDR3 comprises 14 residues. CDR1 is LGHNA, CDR2 YNFKEQ, per germline. The CDR3 bases are TGTGTCAGTAGTAGTGGGGAAGCGAGCAATGAGCAGTTCTTC. Translating it yields CVSSSGEASNEQFF.